A selection of T cell receptor beta chains follows, all from one sample in a study of T cells in Graves' hyperthyroidism and ophthalmopathy. One entry per CDR3 protein, called by TCRdb with MiXCR from the multiplex PCR reads. The data show around 660,000 distinct CDR3 sequences, 45% seen once. Sequenced: peripheral blood or thyroid tissue (not recorded which). The receptors originated from an adult man with Graves' disease, either hyperthyroidism or ophthalmopathy (not recorded which). Each CDR3 is given with its conserved first and last residue. A D gene is named only where the DNA matches it firmly. Expanded clones are given a class, and other clones once, few, many or no size at all.

abundance,j_gene,d_gene,v_gene,CDR3aa,CDR3nt
.,TRBJ2-2,.,TRBV6-6,CASSESGGGELFF,TGTGCCAGCAGTGAATCTGGGGGAGGGGAGCTGTTTTTT
.,TRBJ1-1,.,TRBV19,CASNRRVNTEAFF,TGTGCCAGTAATAGGAGGGTGAACACTGAAGCTTTCTTT
few,TRBJ1-2,.,TRBV6-1,CASIELNYGYTF,TGTGCCAGCATAGAATTGAACTATGGCTACACCTTC
few,TRBJ1-2,.,TRBV19,CASTLRSGGIYGYTF,TGTGCCAGTACCCTTCGATCGGGAGGGATCTATGGCTACACCTTC
few,TRBJ2-5,TRBD1,TRBV20-1,CSARAFKTGGDETQYF,TGCAGTGCTAGGGCCTTTAAGACAGGGGGCGACGAGACCCAGTACTTC
.,TRBJ2-7,TRBD1,TRBV29-1,CSGDRGVSYEQYF,TGCAGCGGGGACAGGGGGGTTTCCTACGAGCAGTACTTC
.,TRBJ1-1,.,TRBV7-3,CASSQEFAGTNTEAFF,TGTGCCAGCAGCCAAGAGTTCGCAGGGACGAACACTGAAGCTTTCTTT
.,TRBJ1-2,.,TRBV11-2,CASSSFGGGYGYTF,TGTGCCAGCAGTTCCTTCGGGGGGGGTTATGGCTACACCTTC
.,TRBJ2-2,TRBD2,TRBV7-9,CASSLGLAGFGELFF,TGTGCCAGCAGCTTAGGACTAGCGGGATTCGGGGAGCTGTTTTTT
many,TRBJ1-2,TRBD1,TRBV7-2,CASSPSGTGGYGYTF,TGTGCCAGCAGCCCGAGCGGGACAGGGGGTTATGGCTACACCTTC
.,TRBJ1-1,.,TRBV5-1,CASSLRLRRAPNAEAFF,TGCGCCAGCAGCTTGCGGTTAAGAAGGGCCCCGAACGCTGAAGCTTTCTTT
.,TRBJ2-5,.,TRBV25-1,CASSEWGAETQYF,TGTGCCAGCAGTGAATGGGGAGCGGAGACCCAGTACTTC
many,TRBJ2-7,.,TRBV7-6,CASSLAGAGSHEQYF,TGTGCCAGCAGCTTAGCTGGGGCGGGGAGCCACGAGCAGTACTTC
few,TRBJ2-7,.,TRBV5-1,CASSFGVLYEQYF,TGCGCCAGCAGCTTCGGTGTTTTATACGAGCAGTACTTC
few,TRBJ1-1,.,TRBV12-3/TRBV12-4,CASRSGRGRDTEAFF,TGTGCCAGCAGATCCGGACGCGGACGGGACACTGAAGCTTTCTTT
once,TRBJ1-3,.,TRBV7-8,CASSPPFGRFSSGNTIYF,TGTGCCAGCAGCCCACCCTTCGGACGTTTCAGCTCTGGAAACACCATATATTTT
.,TRBJ1-5,TRBD1,TRBV19,CASRTTGFSNQPQHF,TGTGCCAGCCGAACGACAGGGTTTAGCAATCAGCCCCAGCATTTT
.,TRBJ1-6,.,TRBV6-1,CASSSGTTHF,TGTGCCAGCAGTTCAGGGACAACTCACTTT
.,TRBJ2-3,.,TRBV7-3,CASSYADSTDTQYF,TGTGCCAGCAGCTACGCGGATAGCACAGATACGCAGTATTTT
.,TRBJ2-7,.,TRBV5-1,CASSYAPSQGYEQYF,TGCGCCAGCAGCTACGCACCATCACAGGGCTACGAGCAGTACTTC
.,TRBJ2-5,.,TRBV20-1,CSAQDGPSNQPQYF,TGCAGTGCCCAGGACGGGCCTAGCAATCAGCCCCAGTACTTC
.,TRBJ2-5,.,TRBV5-1,CASSHSNLEETQYF,TGCGCCAGCAGCCATTCTAACCTTGAAGAGACCCAGTACTTC
few,TRBJ1-1,.,TRBV20-1,CSARDLGVGAEAFF,TGCAGTGCTAGAGATTTGGGGGTGGGCGCTGAAGCTTTCTTT
many,TRBJ1-2,.,TRBV20-1,CSAVGGASYGYTF,TGCAGTGCCGTAGGAGGGGCCTCCTATGGCTACACCTTC
.,TRBJ1-4,.,TRBV29-1,CSVEDSAGGEKLFF,TGCAGCGTTGAAGATTCGGCGGGCGGGGAAAAACTGTTTTTT
.,TRBJ2-7,TRBD1,TRBV29-1,CSVVTGSFTYEQYF,TGCAGCGTTGTGACAGGGTCATTCACCTACGAGCAGTACTTC
many,TRBJ2-7,.,TRBV7-9,CASRGGDEQYF,TGTGCCAGCAGAGGAGGAGACGAGCAGTACTTC
few,TRBJ1-1,.,TRBV10-1,CASSDEEDTEAFF,TGCGCCAGCAGTGACGAGGAGGACACTGAAGCTTTCTTT
.,TRBJ1-2,.,TRBV7-2,CASSQESLGGGYTF,TGCGCCAGCAGCCAAGAGAGCCTTGGAGGAGGCTACACCTTC
many,TRBJ1-2,.,TRBV29-1,CSVQQGGYGYTF,TGCAGCGTCCAACAGGGTGGCTATGGCTACACCTTC
few,TRBJ2-5,TRBD2,TRBV7-9,CASSQVDGLAGGEETQYF,TGTGCCAGCAGCCAAGTTGACGGACTAGCGGGGGGCGAAGAGACCCAGTACTTC
.,TRBJ1-2,TRBD1,TRBV10-3,CAILARSGTGNYGYTF,TGTGCCATCCTAGCCCGGTCCGGGACAGGCAACTATGGCTACACCTTC